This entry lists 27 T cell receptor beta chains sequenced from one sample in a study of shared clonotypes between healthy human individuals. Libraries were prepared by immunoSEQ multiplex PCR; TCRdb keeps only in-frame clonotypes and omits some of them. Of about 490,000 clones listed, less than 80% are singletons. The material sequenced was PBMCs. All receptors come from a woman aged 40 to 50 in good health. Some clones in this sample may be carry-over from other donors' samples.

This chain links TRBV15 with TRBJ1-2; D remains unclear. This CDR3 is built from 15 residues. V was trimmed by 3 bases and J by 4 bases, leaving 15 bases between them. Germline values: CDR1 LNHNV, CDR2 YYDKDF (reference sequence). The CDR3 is CATSRDLQLVYGYTF. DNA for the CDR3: TGTGCCACCAGCAGGGACCTCCAACTTGTCTATGGCTACACCTTC.

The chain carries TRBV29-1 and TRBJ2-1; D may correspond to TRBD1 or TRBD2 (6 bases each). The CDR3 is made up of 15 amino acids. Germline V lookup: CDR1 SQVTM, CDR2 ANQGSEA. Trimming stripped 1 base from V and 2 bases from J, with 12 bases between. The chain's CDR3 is CSVEVYGGAYNEQFF. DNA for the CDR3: TGCAGCGTTGAAGTTTACGGGGGCGCCTACAATGAGCAGTTCTTC.

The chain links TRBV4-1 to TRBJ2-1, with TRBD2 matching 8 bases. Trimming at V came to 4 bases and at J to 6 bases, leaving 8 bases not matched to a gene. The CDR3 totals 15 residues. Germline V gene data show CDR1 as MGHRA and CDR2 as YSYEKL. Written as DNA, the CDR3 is TGCGCCAGCAGCCCGGGGACTAGTAGGGCCAATGAGCAGTTCTTC. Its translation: CASSPGTSRANEQFF.

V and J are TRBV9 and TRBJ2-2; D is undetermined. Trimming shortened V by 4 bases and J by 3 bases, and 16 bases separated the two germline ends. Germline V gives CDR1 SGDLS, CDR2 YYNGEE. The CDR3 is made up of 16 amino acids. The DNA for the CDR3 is TGTGCCAGCAGCCCCGACCGTCCTTCCTACACCGGGGAGCTGTTTTTT. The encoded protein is CASSPDRPSYTGELFF.

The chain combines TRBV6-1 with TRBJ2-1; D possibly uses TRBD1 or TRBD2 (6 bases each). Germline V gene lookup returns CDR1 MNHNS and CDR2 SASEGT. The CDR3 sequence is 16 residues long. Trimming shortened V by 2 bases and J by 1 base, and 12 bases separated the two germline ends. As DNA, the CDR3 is TGTGCCAGCAGTGAAAGCGGAGGGGGTTCCTACAATGAGCAGTTCTTC. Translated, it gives CASSESGGGSYNEQFF.

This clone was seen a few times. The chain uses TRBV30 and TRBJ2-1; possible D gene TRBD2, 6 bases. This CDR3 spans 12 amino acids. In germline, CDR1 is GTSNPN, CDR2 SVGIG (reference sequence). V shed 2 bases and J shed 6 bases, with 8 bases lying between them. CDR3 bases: TGTGCCTGGAGTCGACTAGGCAATGAGCAGTTCTTC. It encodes CAWSRLGNEQFF.

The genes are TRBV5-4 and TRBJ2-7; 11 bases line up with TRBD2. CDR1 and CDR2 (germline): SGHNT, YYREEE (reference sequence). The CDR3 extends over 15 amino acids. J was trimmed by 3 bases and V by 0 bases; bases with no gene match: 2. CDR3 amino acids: CASSLVTSGDYEQYF. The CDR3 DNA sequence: TGTGCCAGCAGCTTGGTGACTAGCGGGGACTACGAGCAGTACTTC. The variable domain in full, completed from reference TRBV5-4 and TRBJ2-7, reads ETGVTQSPTHLIKTRGQQVTLRCSSQSGHNTVSWYQQALGQGPQFIFQYYREEENGRGNFPPRFSGLQFPNYSSELNVNALELDDSALYLCASSLVTSGDYEQYFGPGTRLTVT.

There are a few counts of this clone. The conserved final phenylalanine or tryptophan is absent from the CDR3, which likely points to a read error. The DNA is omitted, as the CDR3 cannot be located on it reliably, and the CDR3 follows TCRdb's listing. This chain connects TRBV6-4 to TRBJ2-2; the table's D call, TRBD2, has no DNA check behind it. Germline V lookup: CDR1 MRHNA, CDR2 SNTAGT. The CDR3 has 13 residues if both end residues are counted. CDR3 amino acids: CASSERDAGEPFL.

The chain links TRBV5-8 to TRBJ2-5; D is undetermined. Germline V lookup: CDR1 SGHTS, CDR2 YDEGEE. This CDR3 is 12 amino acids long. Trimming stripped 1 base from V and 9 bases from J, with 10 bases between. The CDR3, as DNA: TGTGCCAGCAGCTTGTATGGCCAGGCCCAGTACTTC. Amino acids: CASSLYGQAQYF.

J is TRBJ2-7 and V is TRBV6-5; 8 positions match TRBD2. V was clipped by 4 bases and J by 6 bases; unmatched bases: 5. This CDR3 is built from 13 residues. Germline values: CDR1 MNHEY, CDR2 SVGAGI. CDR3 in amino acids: CASSSRGGGEQYF. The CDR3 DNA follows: TGTGCCAGCAGTTCTCGGGGGGGTGGCGAGCAGTACTTC.

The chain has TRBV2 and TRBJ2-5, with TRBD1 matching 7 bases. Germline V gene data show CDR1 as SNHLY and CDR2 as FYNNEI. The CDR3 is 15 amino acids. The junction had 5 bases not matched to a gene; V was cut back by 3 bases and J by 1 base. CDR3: CASSDRGQSQETQYF. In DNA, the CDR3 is TGTGCCAGCAGTGATCGGGGACAGAGCCAAGAGACCCAGTACTTC.

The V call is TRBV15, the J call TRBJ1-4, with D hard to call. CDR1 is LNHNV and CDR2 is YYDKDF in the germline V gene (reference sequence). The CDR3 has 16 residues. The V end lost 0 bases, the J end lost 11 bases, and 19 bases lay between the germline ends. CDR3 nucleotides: TGTGCCACCAGCAGAGATCGACTGAATTTAATGGGCAAACTGTTTTTT. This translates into CATSRDRLNLMGKLFF.

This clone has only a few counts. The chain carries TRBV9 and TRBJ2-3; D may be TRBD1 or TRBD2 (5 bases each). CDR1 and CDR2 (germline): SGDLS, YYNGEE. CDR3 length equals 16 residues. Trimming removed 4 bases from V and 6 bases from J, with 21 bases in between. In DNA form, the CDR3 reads TGTGCCAGCAGCCCACGTGAGGGGAGTGAGGGGGATACGCAGTATTTT. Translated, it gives CASSPREGSEGDTQYF.

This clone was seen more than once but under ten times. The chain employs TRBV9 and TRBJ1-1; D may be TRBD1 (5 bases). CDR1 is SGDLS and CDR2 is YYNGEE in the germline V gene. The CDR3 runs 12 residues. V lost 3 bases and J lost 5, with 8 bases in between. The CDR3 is CASSAGFTEAFF. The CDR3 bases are TGTGCCAGCAGCGCAGGGTTTACTGAAGCTTTCTTT.

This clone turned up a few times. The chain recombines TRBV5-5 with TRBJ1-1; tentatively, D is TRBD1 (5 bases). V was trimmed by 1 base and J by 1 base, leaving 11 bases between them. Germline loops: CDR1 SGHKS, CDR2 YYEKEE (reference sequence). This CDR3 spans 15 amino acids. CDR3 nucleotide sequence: TGTGCCAGCAGCTTGAGAACAGGCACGAACACTGAAGCTTTCTTT. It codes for CASSLRTGTNTEAFF.

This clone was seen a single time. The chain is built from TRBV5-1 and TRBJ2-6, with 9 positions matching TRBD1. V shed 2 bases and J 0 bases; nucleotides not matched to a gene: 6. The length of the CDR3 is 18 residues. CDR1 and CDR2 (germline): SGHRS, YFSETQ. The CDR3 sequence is CASSFQGQGSSGANVLTF. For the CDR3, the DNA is TGCGCCAGCAGCTTTCAAGGACAGGGGAGCTCTGGGGCCAACGTCCTGACTTTC. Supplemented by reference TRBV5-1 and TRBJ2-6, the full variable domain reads KAGVTQTPRYLIKTRGQQVTLSCSPISGHRSVSWYQQTPGQGLQFLFEYFSETQRNKGNFPGRFSGRQFSNSRSEMNVSTLELGDSALYLCASSFQGQGSSGANVLTFGAGSRLTVL.

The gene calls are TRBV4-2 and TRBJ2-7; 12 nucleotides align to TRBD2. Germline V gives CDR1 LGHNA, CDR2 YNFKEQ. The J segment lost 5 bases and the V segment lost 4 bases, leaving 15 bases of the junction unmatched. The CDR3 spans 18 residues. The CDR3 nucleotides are TGTGCCAGCAGCCCTGAAACGTCGCTAGCGGGAGGGCCAAACGAGCAGTACTTC. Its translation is CASSPETSLAGGPNEQYF.

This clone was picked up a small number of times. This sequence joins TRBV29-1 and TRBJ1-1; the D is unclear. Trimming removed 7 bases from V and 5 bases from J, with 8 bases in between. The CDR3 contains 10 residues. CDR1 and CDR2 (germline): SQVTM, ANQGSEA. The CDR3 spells CSAFDTEAFF. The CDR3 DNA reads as TGCAGCGCCTTTGATACTGAAGCTTTCTTT.

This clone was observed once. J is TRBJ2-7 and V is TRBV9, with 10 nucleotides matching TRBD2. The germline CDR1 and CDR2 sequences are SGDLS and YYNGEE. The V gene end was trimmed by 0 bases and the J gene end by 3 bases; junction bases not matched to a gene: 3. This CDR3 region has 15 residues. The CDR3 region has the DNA TGTGCCAGCAGCGTAGAGTCTAGCGGGAGCTACGAGCAGTACTTC. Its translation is CASSVESSGSYEQYF.

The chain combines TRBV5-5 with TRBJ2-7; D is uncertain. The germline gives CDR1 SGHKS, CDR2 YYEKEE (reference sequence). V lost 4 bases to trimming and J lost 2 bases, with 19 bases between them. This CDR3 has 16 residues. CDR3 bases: TGTGCCAGCAGCCCCAGTGGGTGGCAGCCACCCTACGAGCAGTACTTC. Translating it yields CASSPSGWQPPYEQYF.

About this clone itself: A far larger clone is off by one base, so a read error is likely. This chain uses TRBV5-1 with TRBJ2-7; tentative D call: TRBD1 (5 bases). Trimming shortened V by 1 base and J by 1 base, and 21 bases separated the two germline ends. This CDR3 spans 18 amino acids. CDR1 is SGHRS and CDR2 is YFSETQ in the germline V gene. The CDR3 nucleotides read TGCGCCAGCAGCTTGACGTCAGGGCAGGATGCCAAGTCCTACGAGCAGTACTTC. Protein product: CASSLTSGQDAKSYEQYF.

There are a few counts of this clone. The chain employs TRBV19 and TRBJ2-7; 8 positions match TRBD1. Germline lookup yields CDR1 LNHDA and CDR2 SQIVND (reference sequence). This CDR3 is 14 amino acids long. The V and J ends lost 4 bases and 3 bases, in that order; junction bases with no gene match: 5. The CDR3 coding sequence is TGTGCCAGTAGTACAGGGGGCGGTCGCTACGAGCAGTACTTC. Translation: CASSTGGGRYEQYF.

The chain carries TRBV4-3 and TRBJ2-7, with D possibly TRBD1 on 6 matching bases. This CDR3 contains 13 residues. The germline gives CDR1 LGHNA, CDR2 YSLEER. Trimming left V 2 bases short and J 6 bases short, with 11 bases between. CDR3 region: CASSQSGAAEQYF. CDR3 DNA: TGCGCCAGCAGCCAATCAGGGGCAGCCGAGCAGTACTTC.

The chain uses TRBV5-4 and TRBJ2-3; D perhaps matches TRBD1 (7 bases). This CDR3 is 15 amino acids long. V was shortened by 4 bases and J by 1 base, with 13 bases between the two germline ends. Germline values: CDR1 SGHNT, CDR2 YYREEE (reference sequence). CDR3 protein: CASSPAGQRTDTQYF. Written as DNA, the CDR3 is TGTGCCAGCAGCCCTGCGGGACAGCGCACAGATACGCAGTATTTT. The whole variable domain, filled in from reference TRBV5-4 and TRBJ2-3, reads ETGVTQSPTHLIKTRGQQVTLRCSSQSGHNTVSWYQQALGQGPQFIFQYYREEENGRGNFPPRFSGLQFPNYSSELNVNALELDDSALYLCASSPAGQRTDTQYFGPGTRLTVL.

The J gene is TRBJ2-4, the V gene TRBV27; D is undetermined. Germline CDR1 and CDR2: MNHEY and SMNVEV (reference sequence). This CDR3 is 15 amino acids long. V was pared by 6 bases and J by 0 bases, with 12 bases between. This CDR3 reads CASSGALLAKNIQYF. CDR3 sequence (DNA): TGTGCCAGCAGCGGCGCTTTACTAGCCAAAAACATTCAGTACTTC.

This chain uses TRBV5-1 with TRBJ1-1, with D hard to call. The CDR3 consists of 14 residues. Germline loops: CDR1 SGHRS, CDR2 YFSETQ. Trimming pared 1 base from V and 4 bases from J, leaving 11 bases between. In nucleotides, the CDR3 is TGCGCCAGCAGCTTGTCGGGGTCGACCACTGAAGCTTTCTTT. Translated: CASSLSGSTTEAFF.

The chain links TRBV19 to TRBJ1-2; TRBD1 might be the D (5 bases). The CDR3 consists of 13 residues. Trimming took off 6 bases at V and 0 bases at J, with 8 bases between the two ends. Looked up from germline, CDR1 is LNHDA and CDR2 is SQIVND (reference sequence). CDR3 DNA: TGTGCCAGTAGGCTACAGGCTAACTATGGCTACACCTTC. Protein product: CASRLQANYGYTF. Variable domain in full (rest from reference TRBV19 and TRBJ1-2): DGGITQSPKYLFRKEGQNVTLSCEQNLNHDAMYWYRQDPGQGLRLIYYSQIVNDFQKGDIAEGYSVSREKKESFPLTVTSAQKNPTAFYLCASRLQANYGYTFGSGTRLTVV.